This T cell receptor (beta chain) was obtained from a study of T cell repertoires in cytomegalovirus infection. At the level of the study: Evidence of both CMV infection and a matching HLA type came from public TCR beta signatures.

TCRdb reprocessed the reads with MiXCR, giving one entry per CDR3 protein. The data hold about 58,000 distinct CDR3 sequences, with 15% to 25% observed a single time. In its sample, this clonotype was seen a few times. No antigen is known for it. The germline V gene encodes CDR1 LNHDA and CDR2 SQIVND (reference sequence). The CDR3 covers 14 residues. V dropped 5 bases and J dropped 3 bases, with 13 bases sitting between them. The sequence came from a human donor in good health (CMV status not recorded). Some clones in this sample may be carry-over from other donors' samples. Sequenced here: CD8+ T cells from cultured PBMCs, sampled from culture after CMV antigen stimulation. This sequence joins TRBV19 and TRBJ1-1, with D unresolved. Here the CDR3 DNA reads TGTGCCAGTAGTCCCGGAGGAGGATACACTGAAGCTTTCTTT. Its protein is CASSPGGGYTEAFF.